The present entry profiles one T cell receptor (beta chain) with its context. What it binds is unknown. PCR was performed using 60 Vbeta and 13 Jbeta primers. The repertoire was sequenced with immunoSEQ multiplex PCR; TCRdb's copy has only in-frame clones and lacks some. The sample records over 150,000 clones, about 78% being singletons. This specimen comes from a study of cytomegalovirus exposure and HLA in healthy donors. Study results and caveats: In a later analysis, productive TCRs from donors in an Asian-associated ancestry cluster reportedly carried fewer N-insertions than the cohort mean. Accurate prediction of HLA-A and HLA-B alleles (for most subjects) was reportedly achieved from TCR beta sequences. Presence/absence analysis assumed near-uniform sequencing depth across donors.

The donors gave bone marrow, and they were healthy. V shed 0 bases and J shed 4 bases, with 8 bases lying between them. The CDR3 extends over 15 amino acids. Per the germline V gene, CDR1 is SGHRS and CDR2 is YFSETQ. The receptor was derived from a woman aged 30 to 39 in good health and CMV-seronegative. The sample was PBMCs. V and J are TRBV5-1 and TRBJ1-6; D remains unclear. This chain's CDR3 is CASSLDSYYNSPLHF. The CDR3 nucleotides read TGCGCCAGCAGCTTGGACAGCTATTATAATTCACCCCTCCACTTT.